This note documents a single T cell receptor beta chain sequence. The same CDR3 also results from other DNA sequences found in this sample. TCR sequencing used cDNA made by reverse transcription of extracted RNA. The data were produced by immunoSEQ multiplex PCR, yet TCRdb's version contains in-frame clones alone and is incomplete. Among approximately 170,000 clones listed, 55% to 75% were seen once. Germline-derived CDR1 and CDR2 are SQVTM and ANQGSEA. Trimming stripped 6 bases from V and 0 bases from J, with 8 bases between. The CDR3 extends over 12 amino acids. Treatment in this sample: oral pan-JAK inhibitor, 5-10 mg twice daily. Samples from alopecia areata patients were lesional scalp punch biopsies and peripheral blood. The data were obtained in a study of CD8+ T cells in alopecia areata.

Material: CD4+ T cells sorted from blood, obtained at week 24, from a patient treated with tofacitinib. The chain joins TRBV29-1 to TRBJ1-2, with D uncertain. This receptor was obtained from a human donor with alopecia areata. CDR3 sequence (DNA): TGCAGCGTGGGCGGGCCTAACTATGGCTACACCTTC. The encoded protein is CSVGGPNYGYTF.